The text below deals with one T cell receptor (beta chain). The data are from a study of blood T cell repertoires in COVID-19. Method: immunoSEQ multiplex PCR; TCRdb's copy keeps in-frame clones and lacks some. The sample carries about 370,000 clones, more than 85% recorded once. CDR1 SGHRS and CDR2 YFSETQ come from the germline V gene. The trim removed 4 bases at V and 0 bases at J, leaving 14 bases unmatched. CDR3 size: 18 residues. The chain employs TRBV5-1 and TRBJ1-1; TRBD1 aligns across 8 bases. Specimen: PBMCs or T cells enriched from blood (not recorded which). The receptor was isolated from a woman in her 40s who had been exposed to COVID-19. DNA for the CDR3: TGCGCCAGCAGCAAGCTGACAGGGGACGGGACGATGAACACTGAAGCTTTCTTT. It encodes CASSKLTGDGTMNTEAFF.